Below, 11 T cell receptor gamma chains from the same sample are listed, as sequenced in a study of gamma-delta chains in newborns, infants, children. TCRdb reprocessed the reads using CATT. Seen here are about 220 gamma-chain clones, around 1.8% observed once, and the top ten hold about 59%. Specimen: blood. The receptors shown here come from a child who was a newborn, infant or young child, either healthy, febrile or measles-vaccinated (not recorded which).

A note on this clone: The translation of this DNA and the TCRdb protein of a much larger clone differ at residue 3, probably owing to a read error; the protein shown here is translated from the DNA. The V and J genes are TRGV9 and TRGJ1 or TRGJ2. The CDR3 runs to 13 residues. Germline assignment: CDR1 GITISATS and CDR2 ISYDGTV (reference sequence). In nucleotides, the CDR3 is TGTGCCTCGTGGGAGCTTGGCTATTATAAGAAACTCTTT. This codes for CASWELGYYKKLF.

The sample holds a few counts of this clone. This sequence is one base from a far larger clone and is likely a read error. In the same sample, other DNA sequences code for this CDR3. The chain carries TRGV9 and TRGJP. Germline-derived CDR1 and CDR2 are GITISATS and ISYDGTV (reference sequence). The CDR3 has 18 residues. The chain's CDR3 is CALWEVLGQELGKKIKVF. DNA for the CDR3: TGTGCCTTATGGGAGGTGCTAGGGCAAGAGTTGGGCAAAAAAATCAAGGTATTT.

This clone qualifies as large. Other DNA sequences in the same sample also yield this CDR3. The chain is built from TRGV9 and TRGJP. Losses at the gene ends were 3 bases for V and 7 bases for J; bases not matched to a gene: 6. Germline V gene lookup returns CDR1 GITISATS and CDR2 ISYDGTV (reference sequence). The CDR3 runs to 16 residues. In DNA, the CDR3 is TGTGCCTTGTGGGAGTCACCTGAGTTGGGCAAAAAAATCAAGGTATTT. Protein: CALWESPELGKKIKVF.

This clone rates as hyperexpanded. The sample carries other DNA sequences with the same CDR3. The chain combines TRGV9 with TRGJP. This CDR3 contains 15 residues. Germline V gives CDR1 GITISATS, CDR2 ISYDGTV (reference sequence). V was pared by 3 bases and J by 4 bases, with 0 bases of the junction left unmatched. Here the CDR3 DNA reads TGTGCCTTGTGGGAGCAAGAGTTGGGCAAAAAAATCAAGGTATTT. Translating it yields CALWEQELGKKIKVF.

Notes on this clone: A far larger clone differs by one base, so this is likely a read error. Distinct nucleotide sequences in the sample also encode this CDR3. The genes are TRGV9 and TRGJP. This CDR3 comprises 18 residues. Germline CDR1 GITISATS, CDR2 ISYDGTV (reference sequence). DNA for the CDR3: TGCGCCTTGTGGGTCGCAAGCCAGCAAGAGTTGGGCAAAAAAATCAAGGTATTT. Translation: CALWVASQQELGKKIKVF.

This clone was seen a handful of times. This likely came from a read error, as a far larger clone is one base away. The chain couples TRGV9 to TRGJ1 or TRGJ2. CDR1 is GITISATS, CDR2 ISYDGTV, per germline (reference sequence). The CDR3 is 11 residues long. The junction had 5 bases not matched to a gene; V was cut back by 2 bases and J by 10 bases. The CDR3 loop reads CALWEGKKKLF. In DNA form, the CDR3 reads TGTGCCTTGTGGGAGGGTAAAAAGAAACTCTTT.

This clone was counted a few times. It is likely a read error: a sequence one base away is far more abundant. This sample also contains other DNA sequences that code for the same CDR3. The chain joins TRGV9 to TRGJP. CDR3 length equals 17 residues. Germline V gives CDR1 GITISATS, CDR2 ISYDGTV (reference sequence). The chain's CDR3 is CALWEVRAELGKKIKVF. The CDR3 DNA reads as TGTGCCCTGTGGGAGGTGCGGGCAGAGTTGGGCAAAAAAATCAAGGTATTT.

This clone was detected only a few times. The translation of this DNA and the TCRdb protein of a much larger clone differ at residue 5, probably owing to a read error; the protein shown here is translated from the DNA. The rearrangement joins TRGV9 to TRGJP. CDR3 length: 16 residues. Trimming removed 5 bases from V and 4 bases from J; junction bases left unmatched: 5. Germline assignment: CDR1 GITISATS and CDR2 ISYDGTV (reference sequence). The CDR3 nucleotides read TGTGCCTTGTGGGGGGCCCAAGAGTTGGGCAAAAAAATCAAGGTATTT. Translation gives CALWGAQELGKKIKVF.

This clone is termed medium-sized. Given a much more abundant clone one base away, this may be a read error. V is TRGV9 and J is TRGJP. The CDR3 totals 16 residues. Germline CDR1 GITISATS, CDR2 ISYDGTV (reference sequence). CDR3 in DNA: TGTGCCTTGTGGGAGTCACCTGAGTTGGGCAAAAAAATCAGGGTATTT. As protein: CALWESPELGKKIRVF.

For this clone: A far larger clone is one nucleotide away, so this likely arose from a read error. This chain uses TRGV9 with TRGJ1 or TRGJ2. The CDR3 length is 13 residues. Germline V gene lookup returns CDR1 GITISATS and CDR2 ISYDGTV (reference sequence). The V and J ends lost 3 bases and 4 bases, in that order; junction bases with no gene match: 6. In DNA form, the CDR3 reads TGTGCCTTGTGGGAGCATGGCTATTATAAGAAACTCTTT. This codes for CALWEHGYYKKLF.

Comments on this clone: A far larger clone is only one base removed, so a read error is likely. The rearrangement uses TRGV9 and TRGJP. CDR1 and CDR2 (germline): GITISATS, ISYDGTV (reference sequence). This CDR3 has 17 residues. CDR3 DNA sequence: TGTGCCTTGTGGGAGGTGCGCCAAGAGTTGGGCAAAAAAATCGAGGTATTT. This translates into CALWEVRQELGKKIEVF.